Given below is one TCR beta chain in context. The data were produced by immunoSEQ multiplex PCR, yet TCRdb's version contains in-frame clones alone and is incomplete. Of about 98,000 clones listed, 70% to 85% were seen once; the top ten hold approximately 11%. This sample was included in a study of blood T cell repertoires in COVID-19. The germline V gene encodes CDR1 DFQATT and CDR2 SNEGSKA (reference sequence). Between the trimmed V and J ends, which lost 5 bases and 6 bases, there was a span of 8 bases. This CDR3 region has 11 residues. The sequence was collected from a man aged 65 to 85 with active or convalescent COVID-19. Sequenced sample: peripheral blood. The chain uses TRBV20-1 and TRBJ2-1; D may be TRBD2 (5 bases). The CDR3 reads CSAQTSNEQFF. CDR3 sequence (DNA): TGCAGTGCTCAAACTAGCAATGAGCAGTTCTTC.